The 3 T cell receptor beta chains reported below all come from one sample, sequenced in a study of PD-1 blockade in mismatch repair-deficient tumors. The protocol was immunoSEQ multiplex PCR, while the TCRdb copy is restricted to in-frame clones and leaves out a portion. The sample lists 95,000 to 150,000 clones, 70% to 90% occurring once. The material was peripheral blood, obtained 44 weeks after starting pembrolizumab. These receptors all come from an adult with mismatch repair-deficient cancer.

This clone has more than one count but fewer than ten. The chain carries TRBV4-1 and TRBJ1-2; D ambiguous. The CDR3 has 14 amino acids. CDR1 MGHRA and CDR2 YSYEKL come from the germline V gene. V was pared by 1 base and J by 4 bases, with 10 bases between. CDR3 amino acids: CASSQGGVSYGYTF. CDR3 in DNA: TGCGCCAGCAGCCAAGGCGGGGTTAGCTATGGCTACACCTTC.

About this clone itself: One junction end disagrees with the germline gene, perhaps due to a read error. The V call is TRBV7-9, the J call TRBJ1-1; D unclear. Germline V lookup: CDR1 SEHNR, CDR2 FQNEAQ (reference sequence). This CDR3 spans 12 amino acids. The CDR3 region has the DNA TGTGCCAGCAGCCTAGCGGTCACTGAAGCTTTCTTT. Its translation is CASSLAVTEAFF.

This clone was counted a single time. V is TRBV27 and J is TRBJ2-7; D is ambiguous. The germline gives CDR1 MNHEY, CDR2 SMNVEV (reference sequence). This CDR3 contains 13 residues. Trimming pared 4 bases from V and 0 bases from J, leaving 7 bases between. The CDR3 spells CASSSTLSYEQYF. CDR3 nucleotide sequence: TGTGCCAGCAGTTCAACCCTCTCCTACGAGCAGTACTTC.